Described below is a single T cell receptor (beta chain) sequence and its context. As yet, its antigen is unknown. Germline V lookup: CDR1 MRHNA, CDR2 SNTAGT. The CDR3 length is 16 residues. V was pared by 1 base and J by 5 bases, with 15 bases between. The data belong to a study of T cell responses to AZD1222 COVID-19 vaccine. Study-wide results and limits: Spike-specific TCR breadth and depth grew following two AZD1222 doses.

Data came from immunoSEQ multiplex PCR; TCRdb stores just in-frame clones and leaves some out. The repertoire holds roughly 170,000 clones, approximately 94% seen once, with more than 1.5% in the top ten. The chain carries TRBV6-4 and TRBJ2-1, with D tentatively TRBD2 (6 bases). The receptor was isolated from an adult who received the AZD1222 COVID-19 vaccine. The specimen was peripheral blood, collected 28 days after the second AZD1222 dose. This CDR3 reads CASSDLGGGGNNEQFF. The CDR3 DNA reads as TGTGCCAGCAGTGACTTGGGGGGAGGTGGGAACAATGAGCAGTTCTTC.